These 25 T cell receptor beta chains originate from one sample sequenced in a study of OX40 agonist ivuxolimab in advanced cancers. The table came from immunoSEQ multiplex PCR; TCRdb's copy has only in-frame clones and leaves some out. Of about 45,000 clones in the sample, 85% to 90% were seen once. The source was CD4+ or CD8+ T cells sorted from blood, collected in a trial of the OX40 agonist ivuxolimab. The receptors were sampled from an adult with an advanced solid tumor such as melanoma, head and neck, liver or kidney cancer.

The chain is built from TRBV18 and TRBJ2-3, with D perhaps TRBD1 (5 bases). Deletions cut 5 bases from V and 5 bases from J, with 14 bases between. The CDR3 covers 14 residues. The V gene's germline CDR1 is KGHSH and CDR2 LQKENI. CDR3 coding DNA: TGTGCCAGCTCAGACTCTCTAGGGGTAGATACGCAGTATTTT. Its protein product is CASSDSLGVDTQYF. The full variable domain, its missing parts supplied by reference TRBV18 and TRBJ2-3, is NAGVMQNPRHLVRRRGQEARLRCSPMKGHSHVYWYRQLPEEGLKFMVYLQKENIIDESGMPKERFSAEFPKEGPSILRIQQVVRGDSAAYFCASSDSLGVDTQYFGPGTRLTVL.

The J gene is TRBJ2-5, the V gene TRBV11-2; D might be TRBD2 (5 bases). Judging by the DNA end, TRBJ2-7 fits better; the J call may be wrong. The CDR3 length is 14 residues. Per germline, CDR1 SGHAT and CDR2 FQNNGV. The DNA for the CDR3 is TGTGCCAGCAGCTTAGGCCCGGGGTCCTACGAGCAGTACTTC. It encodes CASSLGPGSYEQYF.

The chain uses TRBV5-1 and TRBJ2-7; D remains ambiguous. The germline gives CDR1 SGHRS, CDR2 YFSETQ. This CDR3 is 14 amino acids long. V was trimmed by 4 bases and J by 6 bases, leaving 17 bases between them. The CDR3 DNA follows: TGCGCCAGCAGCCAGGCCGGAGTAGTACGCGAGCAGTACTTC. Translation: CASSQAGVVREQYF. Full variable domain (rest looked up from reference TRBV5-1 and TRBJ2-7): KAGVTQTPRYLIKTRGQQVTLSCSPISGHRSVSWYQQTPGQGLQFLFEYFSETQRNKGNFPGRFSGRQFSNSRSEMNVSTLELGDSALYLCASSQAGVVREQYFGPGTRLTVT.

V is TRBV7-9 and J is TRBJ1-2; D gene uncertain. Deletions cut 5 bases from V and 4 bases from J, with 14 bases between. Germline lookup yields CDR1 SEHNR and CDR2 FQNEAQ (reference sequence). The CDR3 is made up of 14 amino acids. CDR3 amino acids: CASSPLSGFYGYTF. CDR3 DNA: TGTGCCAGCAGCCCCCTCAGCGGCTTCTATGGCTACACCTTC.

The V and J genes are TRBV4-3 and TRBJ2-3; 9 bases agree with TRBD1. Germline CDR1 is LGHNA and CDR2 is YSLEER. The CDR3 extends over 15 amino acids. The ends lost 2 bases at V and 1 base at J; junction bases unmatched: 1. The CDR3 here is CASSQRTGGTDTQYF. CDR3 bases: TGCGCCAGCAGCCAACGGACAGGGGGCACAGATACGCAGTATTTT.

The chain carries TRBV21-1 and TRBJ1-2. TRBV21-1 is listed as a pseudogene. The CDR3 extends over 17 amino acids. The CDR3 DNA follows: TGTGCCAGCAGCATCTCGGGGCAGGGACGAATGAACTATGGCTACACCTTC. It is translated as CASSISGQGRMNYGYTF.

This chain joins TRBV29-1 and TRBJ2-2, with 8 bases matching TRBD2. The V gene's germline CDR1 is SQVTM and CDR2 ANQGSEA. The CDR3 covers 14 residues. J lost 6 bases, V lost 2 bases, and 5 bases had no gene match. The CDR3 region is CSVEKAGVAGELFF. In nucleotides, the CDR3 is TGCAGCGTTGAAAAAGCGGGAGTTGCCGGGGAGCTGTTTTTT.

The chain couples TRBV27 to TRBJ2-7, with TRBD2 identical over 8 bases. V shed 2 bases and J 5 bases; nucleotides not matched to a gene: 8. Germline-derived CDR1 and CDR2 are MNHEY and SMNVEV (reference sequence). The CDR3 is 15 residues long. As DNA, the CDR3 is TGTGCCAGCAGTTTAACCGGGACTAGATCAAACGAGCAGTACTTC. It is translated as CASSLTGTRSNEQYF.

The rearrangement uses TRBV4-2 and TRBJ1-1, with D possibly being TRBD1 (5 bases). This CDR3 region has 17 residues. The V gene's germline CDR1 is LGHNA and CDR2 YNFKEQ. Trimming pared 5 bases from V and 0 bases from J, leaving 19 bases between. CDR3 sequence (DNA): TGTGCCAGCAGCTTGGGCGGGGCAGGGTCAATGAACACTGAAGCTTTCTTT. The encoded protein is CASSLGGAGSMNTEAFF.

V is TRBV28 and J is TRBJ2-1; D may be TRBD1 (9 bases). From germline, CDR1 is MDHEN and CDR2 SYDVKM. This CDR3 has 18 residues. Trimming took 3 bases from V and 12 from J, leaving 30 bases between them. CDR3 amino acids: CASSLVGLGTGTRGGQFF. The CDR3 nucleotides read TGTGCCAGCAGTTTGGTAGGCCTCGGGACAGGGACCCGGGGGGGGCAGTTCTTC. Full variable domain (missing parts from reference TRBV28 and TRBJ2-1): DVKVTQSSRYLVKRTGEKVFLECVQDMDHENMFWYRQDPGLGLRLIYFSYDVKMKEKGDIPEGYSVSREKKERFSLILESASTNQTSMYLCASSLVGLGTGTRGGQFFGPGTRLTVL.

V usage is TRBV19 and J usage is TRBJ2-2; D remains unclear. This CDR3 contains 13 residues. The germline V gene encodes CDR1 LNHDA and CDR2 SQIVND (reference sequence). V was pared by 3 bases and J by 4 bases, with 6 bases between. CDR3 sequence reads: CASSIIFTGELFF. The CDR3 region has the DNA TGTGCCAGTAGTATTATCTTCACCGGGGAGCTGTTTTTT. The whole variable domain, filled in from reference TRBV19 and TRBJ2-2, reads DGGITQSPKYLFRKEGQNVTLSCEQNLNHDAMYWYRQDPGQGLRLIYYSQIVNDFQKGDIAEGYSVSREKKESFPLTVTSAQKNPTAFYLCASSIIFTGELFFGEGSRLTVL.

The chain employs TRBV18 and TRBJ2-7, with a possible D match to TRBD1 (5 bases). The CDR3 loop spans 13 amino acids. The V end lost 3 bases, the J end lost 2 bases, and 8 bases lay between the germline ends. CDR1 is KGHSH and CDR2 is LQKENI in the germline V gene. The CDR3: CASSPGPAYEQYF. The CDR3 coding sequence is TGTGCCAGCTCACCGGGGCCGGCCTACGAGCAGTACTTC.

Here the CDR3 reads CASSFALAGRGDEQFF. CDR3 sequence (DNA): TGCGCCAGCAGCTTTGCCCTAGCGGGGCGGGGGGATGAGCAGTTCTTC. V usage is TRBV5-1 and J usage is TRBJ2-1; 9 bases map to TRBD2. This CDR3 region has 16 residues. The junction had 11 bases not matched to a gene; V was cut back by 2 bases and J by 8 bases. The germline gives CDR1 SGHRS, CDR2 YFSETQ.

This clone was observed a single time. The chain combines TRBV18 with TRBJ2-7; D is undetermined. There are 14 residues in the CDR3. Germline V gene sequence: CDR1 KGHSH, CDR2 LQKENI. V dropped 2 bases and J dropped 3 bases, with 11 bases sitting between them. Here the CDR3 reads CASSPDTPRYEQYF. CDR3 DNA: TGTGCCAGCTCACCAGATACTCCACGCTACGAGCAGTACTTC.

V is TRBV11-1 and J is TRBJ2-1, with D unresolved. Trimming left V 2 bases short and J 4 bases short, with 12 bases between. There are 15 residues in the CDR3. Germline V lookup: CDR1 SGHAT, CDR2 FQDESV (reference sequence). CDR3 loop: CASSLPATFYNEQFF. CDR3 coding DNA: TGTGCCAGCAGCTTACCGGCCACCTTTTACAATGAGCAGTTCTTC.

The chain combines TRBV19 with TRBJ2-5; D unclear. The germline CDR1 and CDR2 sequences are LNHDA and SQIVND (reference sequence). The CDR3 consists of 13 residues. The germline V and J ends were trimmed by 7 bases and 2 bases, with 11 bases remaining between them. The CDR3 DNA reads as TGTGCCAGTAAGGGTAGGCCACAAGAGACCCAGTACTTC. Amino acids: CASKGRPQETQYF.

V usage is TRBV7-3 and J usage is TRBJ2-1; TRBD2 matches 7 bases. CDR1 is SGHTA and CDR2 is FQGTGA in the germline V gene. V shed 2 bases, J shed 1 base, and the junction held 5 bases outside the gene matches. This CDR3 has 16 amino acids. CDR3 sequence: CASSLRLAESYNEQFF. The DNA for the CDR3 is TGTGCCAGCAGCTTACGCCTAGCGGAGTCCTACAATGAGCAGTTCTTC.

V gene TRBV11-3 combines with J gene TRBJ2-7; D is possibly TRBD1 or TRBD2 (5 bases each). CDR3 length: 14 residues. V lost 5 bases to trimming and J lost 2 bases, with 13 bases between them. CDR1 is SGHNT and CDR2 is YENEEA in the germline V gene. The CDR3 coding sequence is TGTGCCAGCAGCACAGGAGGAGATACCTACGAGCAGTACTTC. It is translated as CASSTGGDTYEQYF.

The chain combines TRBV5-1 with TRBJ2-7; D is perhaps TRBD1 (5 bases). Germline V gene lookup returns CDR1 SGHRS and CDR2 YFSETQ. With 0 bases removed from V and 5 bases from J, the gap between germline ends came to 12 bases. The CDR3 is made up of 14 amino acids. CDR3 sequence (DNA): TGCGCCAGCAGCTTGGATGCAGGGCACAACGAGCAGTACTTC. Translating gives CASSLDAGHNEQYF.

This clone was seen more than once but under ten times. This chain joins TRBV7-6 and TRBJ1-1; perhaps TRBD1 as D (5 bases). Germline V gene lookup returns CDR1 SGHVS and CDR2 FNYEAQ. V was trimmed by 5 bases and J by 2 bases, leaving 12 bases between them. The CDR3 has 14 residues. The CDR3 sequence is CASSLEGDNTEAFF. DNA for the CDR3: TGTGCCAGCAGCCTAGAAGGGGATAACACTGAAGCTTTCTTT. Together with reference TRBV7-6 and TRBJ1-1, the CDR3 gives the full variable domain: GAGVSQSPRYKVTKRGQDVALRCDPISGHVSLYWYRQALGQGPEFLTYFNYEAQQDKSGLPNDRFSAERPEGSISTLTIQRTEQRDSAMYRCASSLEGDNTEAFFGQGTRLTVV.

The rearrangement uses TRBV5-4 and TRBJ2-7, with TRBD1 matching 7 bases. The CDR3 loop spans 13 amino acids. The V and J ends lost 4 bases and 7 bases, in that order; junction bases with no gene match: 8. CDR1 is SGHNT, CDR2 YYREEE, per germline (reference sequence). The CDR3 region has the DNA TGTGCCAGCAGCAACCGGGACAGCCGAGAGCAGTACTTC. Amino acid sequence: CASSNRDSREQYF.

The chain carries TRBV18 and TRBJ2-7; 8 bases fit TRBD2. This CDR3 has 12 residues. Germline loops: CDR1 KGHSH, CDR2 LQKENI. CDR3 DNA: TGTGCGTCGGGACTAGTCGCCTACGAGCAGTACTTC. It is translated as CASGLVAYEQYF.

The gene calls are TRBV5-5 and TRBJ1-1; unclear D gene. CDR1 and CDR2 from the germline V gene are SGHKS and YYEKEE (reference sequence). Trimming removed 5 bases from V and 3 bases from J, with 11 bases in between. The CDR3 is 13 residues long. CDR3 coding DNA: TGTGCCAGCAGGTTTTCTGTGGACACTGAAGCTTTCTTT. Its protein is CASRFSVDTEAFF.

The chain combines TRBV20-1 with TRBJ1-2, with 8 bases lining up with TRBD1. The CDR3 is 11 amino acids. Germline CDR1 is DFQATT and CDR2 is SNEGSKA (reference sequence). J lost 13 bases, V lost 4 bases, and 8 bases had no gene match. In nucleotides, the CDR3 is TGCAGTGCTACGACAGGGGAGTTGGGCACCTTC. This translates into CSATTGELGTF.

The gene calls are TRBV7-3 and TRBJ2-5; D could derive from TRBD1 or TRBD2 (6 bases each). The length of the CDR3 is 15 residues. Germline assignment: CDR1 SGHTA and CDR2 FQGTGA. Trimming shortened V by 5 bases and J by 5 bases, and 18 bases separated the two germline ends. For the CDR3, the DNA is TGTGCCAGCAGCCTTCACAGGGACTCGTACGAGACCCAGTACTTC. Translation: CASSLHRDSYETQYF.